This TCR beta chain was recovered during a study of blood T cells in healthy people across ages. Combining a sample-barcoded 5' primer with a J-beta primer mix, a second PCR ran for roughly 7 to 11 cycles. TCRdb analysed the 5' RACE reads with MiXCR anew, one entry per CDR3 protein. In the table there are more than 750,000 distinct CDR3 sequences, about 28% of which are singletons. The sample holds a few counts of this clonotype. With V trimmed by 3 bases and J by 4 bases, 11 bases remained unmatched. The CDR3 is made up of 16 amino acids. These data were also reused for a study on T cells of mothers and their children.

This clonotype originated in a woman in her 40s in good health. Source material: blood. The chain recombines TRBV12-3 or TRBV12-4 with TRBJ1-1, with 7 bases aligning to TRBD1. The CDR3 nucleotides are TGTGCCAGCAGTTTCCCCGTCAGCGACAGGGTCACTGAAGCTTTCTTT. Residues: CASSFPVSDRVTEAFF.